This T cell receptor (beta chain) was captured by sequencing in a study of T-cell reconstitution after alpha-beta-depleted transplantation in children. The CDR3 has 13 amino acids. CDR1 is DFQATT and CDR2 is SNEGSKA in the germline V gene (reference sequence). The ends were cut back, 1 base at V and 3 bases at J, with 9 bases in the middle. This clonotype was detected only a few times. Unique molecular identifiers featured in how the TCRbeta library was prepared. A single record per CDR3 protein comes from TCRdb applying MiXCR to the PCR reads. Of approximately 520,000 distinct CDR3 sequences listed, over 10% are singletons.

The rearrangement uses TRBV20-1 and TRBJ2-5; the D gene is possibly TRBD1 (5 bases). The sample in question was PBMCs, mostly from graft donor cells, obtained 180 days after TCRalphabeta/CD19-depleted stem cell transplant. The clonotype originates from a female patient aged 2-10 years who had a stem cell transplant for aplastic anemia, so the T cells may come from the graft donor. In DNA, the CDR3 is TGCAGTGCTAGAGGAGGCAGGGAAGAGACCCAGTACTTC. It is translated as CSARGGREETQYF.